The 32 T cell receptor beta chains reported below all come from one sample, sequenced in a study of beta chain features in type 1 diabetes. Every bit of the isolated RNA underwent reverse transcription, so sequencing read expressed TCRB transcripts. Measured with immunoSEQ multiplex PCR; TCRdb has only the in-frame clones, and not every one. Of around 58,000 clones listed, about three fifths are singletons. The sample taken for sequencing was Tregs from blood. The receptor source for this set is a woman under 30 in good health.

The V and J genes are TRBV4-1 and TRBJ2-5; D is unclear. The length of the CDR3 is 15 residues. The germline V gene has CDR1 MGHRA and CDR2 YSYEKL. Trimming removed 0 bases from V and 3 bases from J, with 11 bases in between. CDR3 in DNA: TGCGCCAGCAGCCAAGATGAAAGGAGAAAAGAGACCCAGTACTTC. Amino acids: CASSQDERRKETQYF.

The V call is TRBV5-1, the J call TRBJ2-5; 10 bases are shared with TRBD2. Germline V CDR1 and CDR2: SGHRS, YFSETQ. Trimming took 2 bases from V and 2 from J; bases not matched to a gene: 3. This CDR3 spans 15 amino acids. CDR3 in amino acids: CASSLEAGGQETQYF. Written as DNA, the CDR3 is TGCGCCAGCAGCTTAGAAGCGGGGGGGCAAGAGACCCAGTACTTC. The complete variable domain, with remaining parts taken from reference TRBV5-1 and TRBJ2-5, reads KAGVTQTPRYLIKTRGQQVTLSCSPISGHRSVSWYQQTPGQGLQFLFEYFSETQRNKGNFPGRFSGRQFSNSRSEMNVSTLELGDSALYLCASSLEAGGQETQYFGPGTRLLVL.

The chain links TRBV6-5 to TRBJ2-2; 9 bases agree with TRBD1. After removal of 6 bases from V and 7 bases from J, the junction contained 6 bases not matched to a gene. The germline gives CDR1 MNHEY, CDR2 SVGAGI. The CDR3 is 14 residues long. The CDR3 DNA reads as TGTGCCAGCAGAAGGACAGGGGTTTTCGGGGAGCTGTTTTTT. This gives the protein CASRRTGVFGELFF.

The rearrangement links TRBV6-1 to TRBJ2-4; TRBD2 might be the D (6 bases). Trimming left V 5 bases short and J 9 bases short, with 11 bases between. The V gene's germline CDR1 is MNHNS and CDR2 SASEGT. The CDR3 is 12 residues long. The CDR3 DNA follows: TGTGCCAGCAGTTCGACTAGTGGCATTCAGTACTTC. It codes for CASSSTSGIQYF.

In its sample, this clone was seen a few times. V usage is TRBV5-1 and J usage is TRBJ2-7; 12 nucleotides align to TRBD2. The V and J ends lost 5 bases and 1 base, in that order; junction bases with no gene match: 4. CDR3 size: 15 residues. Germline lookup yields CDR1 SGHRS and CDR2 YFSETQ. The CDR3 loop reads CASSLAGGRSYEQYF. The CDR3 nucleotides read TGCGCCAGCAGTCTAGCGGGAGGGAGGTCCTACGAGCAGTACTTC. Together with reference TRBV5-1 and TRBJ2-7, the CDR3 gives the full variable domain: KAGVTQTPRYLIKTRGQQVTLSCSPISGHRSVSWYQQTPGQGLQFLFEYFSETQRNKGNFPGRFSGRQFSNSRSEMNVSTLELGDSALYLCASSLAGGRSYEQYFGPGTRLTVT.

This clone was seen a few times. The chain joins TRBV6-5 to TRBJ2-3, with 7 positions matching TRBD2. The V gene end was trimmed by 4 bases and the J gene end by 0 bases; junction bases not matched to a gene: 4. The CDR3 extends over 15 amino acids. Germline assignment: CDR1 MNHEY and CDR2 SVGAGI. The CDR3 protein is CASSSLAASTDTQYF. The CDR3 DNA follows: TGTGCCAGCAGTTCCCTAGCGGCGAGCACAGATACGCAGTATTTT.

The chain joins TRBV18 to TRBJ2-3; D call uncertain. This CDR3 is built from 15 residues. Germline lookup yields CDR1 KGHSH and CDR2 LQKENI. The V gene lost 2 bases and the J gene lost 0 bases, with 9 bases spanning the gap. The CDR3 loop reads CASSPLASSTDTQYF. DNA for the CDR3: TGTGCCAGCTCACCATTGGCATCTAGCACAGATACGCAGTATTTT.

The table lists this clone with a few counts. The chain joins TRBV4-1 to TRBJ2-7; TRBD2 is a possible D gene (6 bases). The CDR3 covers 16 residues. Germline V gene lookup returns CDR1 MGHRA and CDR2 YSYEKL. The germline V and J ends were trimmed by 1 base and 2 bases, with 15 bases remaining between them. The CDR3 coding sequence is TGCGCCAGCAGCCAAGGCGGGACCCGTAGTCCCTACGAGCAGTACTTC. It is translated as CASSQGGTRSPYEQYF.

The rearrangement uses TRBV30 and TRBJ1-2; D uncertain. Trimming took off 0 bases at V and 4 bases at J, with 6 bases between the two ends. CDR1 is GTSNPN, CDR2 SVGIG, per germline (reference sequence). The CDR3 consists of 12 residues. The CDR3 loop is CAWSVLGYGYTF. CDR3 nucleotide sequence: TGTGCCTGGAGTGTACTTGGCTATGGCTACACCTTC.

CDR3 residues: CASSLGSSYNSPLHF. The CDR3, as DNA: TGTGCCAGCAGCTTGGGTAGCTCCTATAATTCACCCCTCCACTTT. This rearrangement joins TRBV5-4 to TRBJ1-6; D unclear. This CDR3 is built from 15 residues. The V gene lost 0 bases and the J gene lost 0 bases, with 4 bases spanning the gap. Germline-derived CDR1 and CDR2 are SGHNT and YYREEE (reference sequence).

The chain is built from TRBV4-2 and TRBJ1-2; tentatively, D is TRBD1 (6 bases). The CDR3 has 13 amino acids. Germline V CDR1 and CDR2: LGHNA, YNFKEQ. V dropped 3 bases and J dropped 5 bases, with 10 bases sitting between them. CDR3 in DNA: TGTGCCAGCAGCCAGGGACATACTTATGGCTACACCTTC. Its translation: CASSQGHTYGYTF.

This clone was found once. The chain uses TRBV7-2 and TRBJ2-5; a weak D match, TRBD1 (5 bases). The J call may be faulty, since TRBJ2-7 better matches the DNA end. Germline V gene sequence: CDR1 SGHTA, CDR2 FQGNSA. The CDR3 contains 14 residues. CDR3 DNA sequence: TGTGCCAGCAGCCCTGGCAGGGTTAGTTACGAGCAGTACTTC. It codes for CASSPGRVSYEQYF.

The table lists this clone with a few counts. This chain links TRBV6-5 with TRBJ2-4, with a weak D call TRBD1 (6 bases). The V gene lost 6 bases and the J gene lost 3 bases, with 12 bases spanning the gap. The germline CDR1 and CDR2 sequences are MNHEY and SVGAGI. The CDR3 has 14 amino acids. In DNA, the CDR3 is TGTGCCAGCAGCCGAGACAGGATCAAAAACATTCAGTACTTC. Its translation is CASSRDRIKNIQYF.

This clone was observed a single time. The rearrangement joins TRBV11-3 to TRBJ2-1; the D gene is possibly TRBD1 (6 bases). This CDR3 comprises 15 residues. The germline gives CDR1 SGHNT, CDR2 YENEEA. Trimming stripped 5 bases from V and 3 bases from J, with 14 bases between. CDR3 sequence: CASSPEQGGYNEQFF. Written as DNA, the CDR3 is TGTGCCAGCAGCCCAGAACAGGGCGGCTACAATGAGCAGTTCTTC.

The chain uses TRBV19 and TRBJ1-1; TRBD1 is a possible D gene (6 bases). V was cut by 5 bases and J by 2 bases, with 9 bases left in between. The V gene's germline CDR1 is LNHDA and CDR2 SQIVND (reference sequence). CDR3 length: 13 amino acids. The CDR3: CASSRTVNTEAFF. The CDR3 region has the DNA TGTGCCAGTAGTCGGACAGTAAACACTGAAGCTTTCTTT.

This chain connects TRBV7-9 to TRBJ1-3; no reliable D call. CDR3 size: 15 residues. V dropped 4 bases and J dropped 4 bases, with 14 bases sitting between them. CDR1 is SEHNR, CDR2 FQNEAQ, per germline (reference sequence). The CDR3 protein is CASSSSRRSGNTIYF. The CDR3 bases are TGTGCCAGCAGCTCTTCTCGCAGGTCAGGAAACACCATATATTTT.

In this sample, this clone is medium-sized. The chain combines TRBV28 with TRBJ2-7; no clear D gene. V was shortened by 3 bases and J by 4 bases, with 7 bases between the two germline ends. Germline CDR1 MDHEN, CDR2 SYDVKM. The CDR3 runs 12 residues. This CDR3 reads CASSFQEYEQYF. CDR3 sequence (DNA): TGTGCCAGCAGTTTTCAGGAATACGAGCAGTACTTC.

The chain uses TRBV2 and TRBJ2-7, with D uncertain. The CDR3 is 15 residues long. Trimming removed 2 bases at V and 2 bases at J, with 13 bases between. Germline values: CDR1 SNHLY, CDR2 FYNNEI. CDR3 protein: CASSEQADFTYEQYF. The DNA for the CDR3 is TGTGCCAGCAGTGAACAGGCAGATTTCACCTACGAGCAGTACTTC.

The chain combines TRBV6-6 with TRBJ1-1; perhaps TRBD1 as D (5 bases). Germline assignment: CDR1 MNHNY and CDR2 SVGAGI (reference sequence). The germline V and J ends were trimmed by 2 bases and 5 bases, with 12 bases remaining between them. The CDR3 is made up of 14 amino acids. The CDR3 reads CASSYDTRGTEAFF. The CDR3 coding sequence is TGTGCCAGCAGTTACGACACCCGGGGGACTGAAGCTTTCTTT.

J is TRBJ1-1 and V is TRBV12-1; the table's D call of TRBD1 was not tested on the DNA. TRBV12-1 constitutes a pseudogene. The CDR3 has 14 residues. CDR3 sequence: CASSRLQGDTEAFF. The CDR3, as DNA: TGTGCCAGCAGCCGTCTTCAGGGGGACACTGAAGCTTTCTTT.

Only a few counts were recorded for this clone. The chain is built from TRBV7-2 and TRBJ2-3; the D is unclear. This CDR3 is built from 14 residues. The germline CDR1 and CDR2 sequences are SGHTA and FQGNSA. V was clipped by 1 base and J by 2 bases, with 7 bases between them. In DNA form, the CDR3 reads TGTGCCAGCAGCTTAGAACAGACCACAGATACGCAGTATTTT. Residues: CASSLEQTTDTQYF.

This chain uses TRBV10-3 with TRBJ2-7; 14 bases fit TRBD2. This CDR3 has 18 amino acids. Losses at the gene ends were 6 bases for V and 4 bases for J; bases not matched to a gene: 14. Germline CDR1 and CDR2: ENHRY and SYGVKD. CDR3 region: CAISEPTSGGAARYEQYF. In nucleotides, the CDR3 is TGTGCCATCAGCGAACCGACTAGCGGGGGGGCCGCGAGGTACGAGCAGTACTTC.

The chain is built from TRBV6-6 and TRBJ1-6; 9 bases align to TRBD1. With V trimmed by 5 bases and J by 5 bases, 1 base remained unmatched. The CDR3 loop spans 14 amino acids. CDR1 MNHNY and CDR2 SVGAGI come from the germline V gene (reference sequence). CDR3 loop: CASSTGGNNSPLHF. CDR3 coding DNA: TGTGCCAGCAGTACAGGGGGCAATAATTCACCCCTCCACTTT.

This clone was seen a handful of times. The chain couples TRBV5-1 to TRBJ2-1; D is possibly TRBD2 (6 bases). The V end was cut by 3 bases, the J end by 5 bases, with 15 bases between. This CDR3 contains 15 residues. CDR1 and CDR2 (germline): SGHRS, YFSETQ. The CDR3 loop reads CASSYRTTGNNEQFF. The CDR3 DNA follows: TGCGCCAGCAGCTACCGGACTACCGGGAACAATGAGCAGTTCTTC.

J is TRBJ1-1 and V is TRBV4-3; D uncertain. The CDR3 runs to 13 residues. With 0 bases removed from V and 7 bases from J, the gap between germline ends came to 9 bases. Per germline, CDR1 LGHNA and CDR2 YSLEER. DNA for the CDR3: TGCGCCAGCAGCCAAGAGAGGGCCAGTGAAGCTTTCTTT. Residues: CASSQERASEAFF.

This clone was detected many times. CDR3 sequence: CASSIRGSGRDNEQFF. CDR3 nucleotide sequence: TGTGCCAGTAGTATTCGGGGTAGCGGGAGAGACAATGAGCAGTTCTTC. J is TRBJ2-1 and V is TRBV19; TRBD2 agrees at 9 bases. Germline values: CDR1 LNHDA, CDR2 SQIVND (reference sequence). J was trimmed by 5 bases and V by 3 bases; bases with no gene match: 8. The CDR3 loop spans 16 amino acids.

On this clone itself: Because it lacks the conserved phenylalanine or tryptophan at the end, this CDR3 is likely a read error. The V call is TRBV5-1, the J call TRBJ2-7; TRBD1 aligns across 7 bases. From germline, CDR1 is SGHRS and CDR2 YFSETQ. With 2 bases clipped from V and 3 bases from J, the junction kept 5 bases outside the gene matches. The CDR3 is made up of 14 amino acids. The CDR3 DNA sequence: TGCGCCAGCAGCTTAGGGGCAGGGGGCTACGAGCAGTACTCC. It encodes CASSLGAGGYEQYS.

This chain's CDR3 is CASRNPSSYNEQFF. CDR3 sequence (DNA): TGTGCCAGCAGGAACCCGAGCTCCTACAATGAGCAGTTCTTC. The rearrangement joins TRBV6-1 to TRBJ2-1; the D is unclear. The CDR3 is 14 residues long. V lost 6 bases, J lost 0 bases, and 9 bases lay in between. Looked up from germline, CDR1 is MNHNS and CDR2 is SASEGT.

This clone came up a few times. This chain's CDR3 is CATIGEGYGYTF. As DNA, the CDR3 is TGTGCCACCATAGGGGAAGGCTATGGCTACACCTTC. The genes are TRBV19 and TRBJ1-2; tentative D call: TRBD1 (5 bases). Germline V gene sequence: CDR1 LNHDA, CDR2 SQIVND (reference sequence). The CDR3 runs 12 residues. V lost 10 bases and J 4 bases, leaving 13 bases between the germline ends.

The V and J genes are TRBV27 and TRBJ1-2, with D possibly being TRBD1 (5 bases). Trimming stripped 7 bases from V and 1 base from J, with 16 bases between. Germline-derived CDR1 and CDR2 are MNHEY and SMNVEV (reference sequence). This CDR3 comprises 15 residues. The CDR3 DNA reads TGTGCCAGCAAGCTAACTGGGGCCGGTAACTATGGCTACACCTTC. Its protein is CASKLTGAGNYGYTF.

The rearrangement joins TRBV5-1 to TRBJ2-3; 8 bases are shared with TRBD2. The length of the CDR3 is 16 residues. V was clipped by 4 bases and J by 1 base; unmatched bases: 8. Germline values: CDR1 SGHRS, CDR2 YFSETQ. The CDR3 protein is CASSGRTSHGTDTQYF. Written as DNA, the CDR3 is TGCGCCAGCAGCGGCCGGACTAGCCATGGCACAGATACGCAGTATTTT.

The V and J genes are TRBV7-9 and TRBJ2-1; 7 bases map to TRBD2. The CDR3 extends over 16 amino acids. After removal of 0 bases from V and 2 bases from J, the junction contained 4 bases not matched to a gene. Per germline, CDR1 SEHNR and CDR2 FQNEAQ (reference sequence). In DNA, the CDR3 is TGTGCCAGCAGCTTAGCGGGAGGGAGGACCTACAATGAGCAGTTCTTC. This gives the protein CASSLAGGRTYNEQFF. Drawing the rest from reference TRBV7-9 and TRBJ2-1, the complete variable domain is DTGVSQNPRHKITKRGQNVTFRCDPISEHNRLYWYRQTLGQGPEFLTYFQNEAQLEKSRLLSDRFSAERPKGSFSTLEIQRTEQGDSAMYLCASSLAGGRTYNEQFFGPGTRLTVL.